Following are 11 T cell receptor beta chains from one sample sequenced in a study of patients and donors after allogeneic stem cell transplantation. TCRdb independently ran MiXCR on the RT-PCR reads; one entry per CDR3 protein. The sample yields about 40,000 distinct CDR3 sequences, under 40% seen once. The sequenced sample consisted of blood, either unsorted or a sorted T cell fraction (not recorded which). The receptors stem from a human donor who was either an allogeneic HSCT recipient or a stem cell or donor lymphocyte infusion donor (not recorded which). It is not recorded whose cells these are; they may come from a transplant donor.

CDR3 DNA sequence: TGTGCCAGCGGCAGGGGGGTGCAGTACTTC. It codes for CASGRGVQYF. The chain couples TRBV28 to TRBJ2-7, with D perhaps TRBD1 (7 bases). The CDR3 has 10 residues. V shed 8 bases and J shed 9 bases, with 11 bases lying between them. Germline assignment: CDR1 MDHEN and CDR2 SYDVKM.

In its sample, this clonotype was seen many times. V gene TRBV14 combines with J gene TRBJ1-5; maybe TRBD1 (5 bases). The CDR3 is 13 residues long. The germline V gene encodes CDR1 SGHDN and CDR2 FVKESK. Trimming pared 4 bases from V and 5 bases from J, leaving 9 bases between. The CDR3: CASSLGGYQPQHF. The CDR3 DNA is TGTGCCAGCAGCCTGGGGGGGTATCAGCCCCAGCATTTT.

The chain has TRBV28 and TRBJ1-1, with 9 bases fitting TRBD1. Trimming removed 2 bases from V and 5 bases from J; junction bases left unmatched: 9. Germline CDR1 reads MDHEN; CDR2 reads SYDVKM. The CDR3 loop spans 16 amino acids. The DNA of the CDR3 is TGTGCCAGCAGTTTAACCCTGACAGGGGGGTTGACTGAAGCTTTCTTT. It translates to CASSLTLTGGLTEAFF.

There are a few counts of this clonotype. The rearrangement joins TRBV4-3 to TRBJ2-7; the D gene is possibly TRBD2 (5 bases). From germline, CDR1 is LGHNA and CDR2 YSLEER. The CDR3 consists of 17 residues. V was cut by 0 bases and J by 3 bases, with 18 bases left in between. Here the CDR3 DNA reads TGCGCCAGCAGCCAAGATATAGCGCCCAGGAACGTCTACGAGCAGTACTTC. This sequence encodes CASSQDIAPRNVYEQYF.

This clonotype was seen only a few times. The chain uses TRBV7-3 and TRBJ2-3, with 10 bases matching TRBD2. CDR3 length: 16 residues. The V gene's germline CDR1 is SGHTA and CDR2 FQGTGA. After removal of 5 bases from V and 4 bases from J, the junction contained 9 bases not matched to a gene. In nucleotides, the CDR3 is TGTGCCAGCAGCCCTAATCTAGCGGGAGCGTCAGATACGCAGTATTTT. Encoded protein: CASSPNLAGASDTQYF.

The chain is built from TRBV29-1 and TRBJ1-2, with D unresolved. The V and J ends lost 4 bases and 2 bases respectively, with 11 bases between them. This CDR3 comprises 13 residues. Germline assignment: CDR1 SQVTM and CDR2 ANQGSEA. CDR3 amino acids: CSVARMLNYGYTF. CDR3 coding DNA: TGCAGCGTTGCAAGGATGCTGAACTATGGCTACACCTTC.

The sample holds a few counts of this clonotype. This chain uses TRBV7-2 with TRBJ2-2; no firm D call. Per the germline V gene, CDR1 is SGHTA and CDR2 is FQGNSA. The CDR3 runs to 13 residues. V dropped 2 bases and J dropped 2 bases, with 3 bases sitting between them. In DNA, the CDR3 is TGTGCCAGCAGCTTACTAAACACCGGGGAGCTGTTTTTT. Its translation is CASSLLNTGELFF.

CDR3 in DNA: TGTGCCAGCAGCATCTGGGGCCTGAACACTGAAGCTTTCTTT. This translates into CASSIWGLNTEAFF. This rearrangement joins TRBV3-1 to TRBJ1-1; TRBD1 might be the D (5 bases). V lost 5 bases and J 0 bases, leaving 10 bases between the germline ends. The CDR3 covers 14 residues. Germline-derived CDR1 and CDR2 are LGHDT and YNNKEL (reference sequence).

The rearrangement uses TRBV3-1 and TRBJ1-4; D is undetermined. This CDR3 comprises 14 residues. Germline CDR1 reads LGHDT; CDR2 reads YNNKEL (reference sequence). Trimming pared 1 base from V and 7 bases from J, leaving 10 bases between. The CDR3 DNA reads as TGTGCCAGCAGCCAAGTAGGGCAGTTTGAAAAACTGTTTTTT. Protein product: CASSQVGQFEKLFF.

This clonotype occurred a few times. The CDR3 region is CASSLMKPDTQYF. The CDR3 nucleotides read TGCGCCAGCAGCTTGATGAAGCCAGATACGCAGTATTTT. The rearrangement joins TRBV5-1 to TRBJ2-3; D uncertain. CDR1 SGHRS and CDR2 YFSETQ come from the germline V gene. The CDR3 runs 13 residues. The ends were cut back, 1 base at V and 4 bases at J, with 7 bases in the middle.

This chain links TRBV11-2 with TRBJ2-3; no clear D. Germline V lookup: CDR1 SGHAT, CDR2 FQNNGV. With 1 base removed from V and 6 bases from J, the gap between germline ends came to 8 bases. The CDR3 extends over 13 amino acids. CDR3 loop: CASSLGRWDTQYF. The DNA of the CDR3 is TGTGCCAGCAGCTTAGGGCGCTGGGATACGCAGTATTTT.